Shown below are 7 T cell receptor beta chains from a single sample sequenced in a study of T cell repertoires in aging, cancer and after chemotherapy. Rearranged V-D-J TRB sequences were amplified with a mixed TRB-A/B primer pool. TCRdb redid the calling of the multiplex PCR reads with MiXCR, one entry per CDR3 protein. In the table there are over 8,500 distinct CDR3 sequences, roughly a quarter of which are singletons. TCR beta rearrangements were amplified from peripheral blood genomic DNA. Sequenced: blood. The receptors derive from a human donor in good health.

This chain connects TRBV4-3 to TRBJ1-2; D unclear. Germline CDR1 LGHNA, CDR2 YSLEER. CDR3 size: 14 residues. V was trimmed by 0 bases and J by 7 bases, leaving 12 bases between them. The CDR3: CASSQDRMSSGYTF. CDR3 coding DNA: TGCGCCAGCAGCCAAGATAGGATGAGTAGTGGCTACACCTTC.

This clonotype appeared a few times. The V call is TRBV5-1, the J call TRBJ2-7; 8 positions agree with TRBD2. Germline V gives CDR1 SGHRS, CDR2 YFSETQ. V was pared by 2 bases and J by 3 bases, with 1 base of the junction left unmatched. The CDR3 spans 13 residues. As DNA, the CDR3 is TGCGCCAGCAGCTTAACTAGCGGCTACGAGCAGTACTTC. Its translation is CASSLTSGYEQYF.

This clonotype was observed a handful of times. The J gene is TRBJ2-3, the V gene TRBV12-3 or TRBV12-4, with 7 bases aligning to TRBD2. Unmatched junction bases numbered 7, after V lost 5 bases and J lost 2 bases. This CDR3 is built from 15 residues. The CDR3 here is CASSEASGPTDTQYF. Written as DNA, the CDR3 is TGTGCCAGCAGTGAAGCTAGCGGCCCCACAGATACGCAGTATTTT.

This clonotype qualifies as medium-sized. CDR3 in amino acids: CASRQGPGVDTQYF. The CDR3 bases are TGTGCCAGCAGGCAGGGCCCTGGGGTCGATACGCAGTATTTT. The rearrangement links TRBV6-5 to TRBJ2-3; D may be TRBD1 (5 bases). The V gene's germline CDR1 is MNHEY and CDR2 SVGAGI. Trimming stripped 6 bases from V and 6 bases from J, with 16 bases between. The CDR3 covers 14 residues.

This clonotype counts as medium-sized. The V gene is TRBV6-2 or TRBV6-3, the J gene TRBJ1-2, with a weak D call TRBD1 (5 bases). The ends were cut back, 3 bases at V and 0 bases at J, with 11 bases in the middle. The germline V gene has CDR1 MNHEY and CDR2 SVGEGT. This CDR3 contains 15 residues. The CDR3 spells CASSYSQGSNYGYTF. The CDR3 region has the DNA TGTGCCAGCAGTTATTCGCAGGGATCTAACTATGGCTACACCTTC.

This clonotype is labeled as medium-sized. This chain uses TRBV6-5 with TRBJ1-2; 7 bases agree with TRBD1. The CDR3 contains 14 residues. Trimming cost V 0 bases and J 6 bases; bases outside gene matches: 4. CDR1 and CDR2 (germline): MNHEY, SVGAGI. The CDR3 loop is CASSYSGGTDGYTF. CDR3 bases: TGTGCCAGCAGTTACTCAGGGGGCACGGATGGCTACACCTTC.

In its sample, this clonotype ranks as medium-sized (0.01 to 0.1%). J is TRBJ2-1 and V is TRBV6-5; the match to TRBD2 covers 7 bases. Trimming took 4 bases from V and 8 from J; bases not matched to a gene: 8. Germline values: CDR1 MNHEY, CDR2 SVGAGI. The CDR3 totals 14 residues. The chain's CDR3 is CASSLSGRKDEQFF. The CDR3 region has the DNA TGTGCCAGCAGTTTGTCCGGGAGGAAGGATGAGCAGTTCTTC.